This TCR beta chain emerged from a study of regulatory and conventional T cells in RAG deficiency. In regard to this clone: Its antigen is unknown.

The CDR3 loop spans 17 amino acids. V lost 4 bases, J lost 4 bases, and 21 bases lay in between. Germline lookup yields CDR1 SGHDT and CDR2 YYEEEE. The table came from immunoSEQ multiplex PCR; TCRdb's copy has only in-frame clones and leaves some out. This sample has fewer than 30,000 clones, with about 95% found just once. Blood CD4+ CD25-low CD127-high conventional T cells supplied the genomic DNA template. Broader study findings: Omenn CD25-high CD127-low cells may be activated cells, not true Tregs.

This sample was also put to use in a study of regulatory T cells. This second report adds: Primers: 52 TRBV forward and 13 TRBJ reverse.

The source material was CD25- CD4+ T cells sorted from blood. The rearrangement uses TRBV5-6 and TRBJ1-3; D is perhaps TRBD1 (6 bases). This clonotype originated in a human donor in good health. The CDR3 spells CASSTRQDTRLGNTIYF. The CDR3 nucleotides are TGTGCCAGCAGCACCCGACAGGACACCCGTCTCGGAAACACCATATATTTT.